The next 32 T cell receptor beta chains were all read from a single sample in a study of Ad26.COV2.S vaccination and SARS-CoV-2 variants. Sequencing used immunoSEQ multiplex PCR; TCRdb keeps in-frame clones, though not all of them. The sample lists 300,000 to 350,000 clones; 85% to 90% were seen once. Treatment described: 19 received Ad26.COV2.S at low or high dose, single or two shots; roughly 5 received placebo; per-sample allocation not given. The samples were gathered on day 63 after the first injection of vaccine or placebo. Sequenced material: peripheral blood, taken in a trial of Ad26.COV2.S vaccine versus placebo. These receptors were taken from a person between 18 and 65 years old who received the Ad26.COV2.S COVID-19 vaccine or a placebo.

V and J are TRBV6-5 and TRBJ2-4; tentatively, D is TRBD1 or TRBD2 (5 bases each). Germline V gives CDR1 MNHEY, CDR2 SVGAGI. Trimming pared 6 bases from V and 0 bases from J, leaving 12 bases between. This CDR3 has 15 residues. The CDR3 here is CASRGTELAKNIQYF. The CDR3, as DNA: TGTGCCAGCAGGGGGACGGAACTAGCCAAAAACATTCAGTACTTC.

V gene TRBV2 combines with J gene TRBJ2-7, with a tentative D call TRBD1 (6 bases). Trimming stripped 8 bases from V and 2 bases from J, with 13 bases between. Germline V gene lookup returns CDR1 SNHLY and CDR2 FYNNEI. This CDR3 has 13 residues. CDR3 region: CASSPGHPYEQYV. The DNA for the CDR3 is TGTGCCAGCTCCCCGGGACACCCCTACGAGCAGTACGTC.

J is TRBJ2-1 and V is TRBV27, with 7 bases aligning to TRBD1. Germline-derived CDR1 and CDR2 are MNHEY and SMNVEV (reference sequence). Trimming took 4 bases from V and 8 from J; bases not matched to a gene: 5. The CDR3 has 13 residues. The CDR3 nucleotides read TGTGCCAGCAGTTGGAACAGGGGCGATGAGCAGTTCTTC. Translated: CASSWNRGDEQFF.

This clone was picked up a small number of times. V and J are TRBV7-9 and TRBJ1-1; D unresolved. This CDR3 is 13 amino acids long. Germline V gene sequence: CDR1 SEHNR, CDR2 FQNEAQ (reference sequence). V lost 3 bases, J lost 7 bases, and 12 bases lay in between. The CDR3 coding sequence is TGTGCCAGCAGCTTCGGGCACGGGATTGAAGCTTTCTTT. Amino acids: CASSFGHGIEAFF.

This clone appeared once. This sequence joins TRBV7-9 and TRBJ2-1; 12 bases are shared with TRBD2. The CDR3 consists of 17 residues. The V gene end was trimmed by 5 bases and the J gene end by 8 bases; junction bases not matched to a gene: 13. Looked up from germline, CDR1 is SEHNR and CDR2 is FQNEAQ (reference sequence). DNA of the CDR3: TGTGCCAGCAGCGACGATCTGACTAGCGGGAGATTCGATGAGCAGTTCTTC. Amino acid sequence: CASSDDLTSGRFDEQFF.

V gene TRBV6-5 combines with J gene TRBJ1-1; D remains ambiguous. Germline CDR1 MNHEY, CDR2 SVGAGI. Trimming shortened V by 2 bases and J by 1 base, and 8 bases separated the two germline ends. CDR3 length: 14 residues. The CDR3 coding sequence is TGTGCCAGCAGTTACGATTGGGGGAACACTGAAGCTTTCTTT. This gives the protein CASSYDWGNTEAFF.

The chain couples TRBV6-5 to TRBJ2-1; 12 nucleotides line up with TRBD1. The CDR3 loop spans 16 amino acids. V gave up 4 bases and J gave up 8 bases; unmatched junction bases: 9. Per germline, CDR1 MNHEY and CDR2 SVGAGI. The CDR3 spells CASSSLPGQGAYEQFF. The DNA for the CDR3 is TGTGCCAGCAGTTCCTTACCGGGACAGGGGGCATATGAGCAGTTCTTC.

The CDR3 DNA reads as TGTGCCAGCAGCTTAGAGGCCAAGCGGGATGGAACCTACAATGAGCAGTTCTTC. It is translated as CASSLEAKRDGTYNEQFF. The chain employs TRBV5-4 and TRBJ2-1; 7 bases are shared with TRBD2. This CDR3 is 18 amino acids long. Trimming at V came to 2 bases and at J to 2 bases, leaving 13 bases not matched to a gene. Germline V gene data show CDR1 as SGHNT and CDR2 as YYREEE (reference sequence). Together with reference TRBV5-4 and TRBJ2-1, the CDR3 gives the full variable domain: ETGVTQSPTHLIKTRGQQVTLRCSSQSGHNTVSWYQQALGQGPQFIFQYYREEENGRGNFPPRFSGLQFPNYSSELNVNALELDDSALYLCASSLEAKRDGTYNEQFFGPGTRLTVL.

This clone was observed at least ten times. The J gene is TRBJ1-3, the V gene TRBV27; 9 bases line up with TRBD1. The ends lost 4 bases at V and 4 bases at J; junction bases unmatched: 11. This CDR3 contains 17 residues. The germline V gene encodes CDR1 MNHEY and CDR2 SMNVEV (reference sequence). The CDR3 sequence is CASSSTRGTGLGNTIYF. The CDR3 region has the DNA TGTGCCAGCAGTTCCACCCGTGGGACAGGGCTGGGAAACACCATATATTTT.

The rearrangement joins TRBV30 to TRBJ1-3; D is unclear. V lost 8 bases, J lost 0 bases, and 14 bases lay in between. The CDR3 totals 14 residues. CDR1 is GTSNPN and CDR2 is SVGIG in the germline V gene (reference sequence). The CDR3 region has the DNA TGTGCCCTCCTAATGTCAGGCTCTGGAAACACCATATATTTT. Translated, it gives CALLMSGSGNTIYF.

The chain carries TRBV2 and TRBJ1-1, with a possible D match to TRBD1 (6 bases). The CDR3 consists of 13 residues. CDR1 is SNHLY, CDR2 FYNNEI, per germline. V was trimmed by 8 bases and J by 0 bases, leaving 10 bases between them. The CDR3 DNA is TGTGCCAGCTCCAGGGGAATGAACACTGAAGCTTTCTTT. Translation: CASSRGMNTEAFF.

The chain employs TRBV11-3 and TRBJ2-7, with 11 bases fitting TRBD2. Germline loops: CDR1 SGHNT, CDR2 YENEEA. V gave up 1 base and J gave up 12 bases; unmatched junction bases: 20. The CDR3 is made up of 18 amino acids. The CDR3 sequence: CASSLGGLAEYLHPNLYV. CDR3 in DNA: TGTGCCAGCAGCTTAGGGGGACTAGCGGAATATCTTCACCCGAACCTGTACGTC.

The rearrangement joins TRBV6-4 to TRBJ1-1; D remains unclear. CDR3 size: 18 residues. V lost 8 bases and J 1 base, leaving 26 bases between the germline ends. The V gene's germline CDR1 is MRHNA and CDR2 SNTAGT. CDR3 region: CASYRVQVSKAGNTEAFF. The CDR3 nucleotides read TGTGCCAGCTACCGTGTCCAGGTTAGCAAAGCGGGGAACACTGAAGCTTTCTTT.

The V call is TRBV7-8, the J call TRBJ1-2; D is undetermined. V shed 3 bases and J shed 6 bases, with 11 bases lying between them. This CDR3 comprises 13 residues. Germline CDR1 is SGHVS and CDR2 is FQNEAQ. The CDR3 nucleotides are TGTGCCAGCAGCTTCGGAGTAGCGGATGGCTACACCTTC. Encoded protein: CASSFGVADGYTF. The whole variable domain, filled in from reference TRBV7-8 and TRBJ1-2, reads GAGVSQSPRYKVAKRGQDVALRCDPISGHVSLFWYQQALGQGPEFLTYFQNEAQLDKSGLPSDRFFAERPEGSVSTLKIQRTQQEDSAVYLCASSFGVADGYTFGSGTRLTVV.

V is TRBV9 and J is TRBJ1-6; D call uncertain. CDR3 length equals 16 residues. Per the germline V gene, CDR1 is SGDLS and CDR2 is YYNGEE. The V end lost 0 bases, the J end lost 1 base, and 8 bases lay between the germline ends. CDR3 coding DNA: TGTGCCAGCAGCGTAGAAGACACATCCTATAATTCACCCCTCCACTTT. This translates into CASSVEDTSYNSPLHF.

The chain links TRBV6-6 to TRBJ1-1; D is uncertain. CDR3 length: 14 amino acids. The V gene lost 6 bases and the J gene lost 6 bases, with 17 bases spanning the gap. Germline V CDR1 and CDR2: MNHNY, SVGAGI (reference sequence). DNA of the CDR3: TGTGCCAGCAGCCGGTCGACGGTCCCTGCTGAAGCTTTCTTT. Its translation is CASSRSTVPAEAFF.

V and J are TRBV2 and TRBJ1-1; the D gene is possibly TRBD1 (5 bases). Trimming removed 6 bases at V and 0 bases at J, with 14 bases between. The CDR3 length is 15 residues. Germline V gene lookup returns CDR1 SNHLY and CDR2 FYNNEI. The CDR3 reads CASRPGTSMNTEAFF. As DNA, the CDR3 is TGTGCCAGCAGGCCAGGGACGTCAATGAACACTGAAGCTTTCTTT.

CDR3 sequence reads: CASSLPPGGQPDTQYF. DNA of the CDR3: TGTGCCAGCAGCTTGCCGCCGGGGGGCCAACCAGATACGCAGTATTTT. The chain joins TRBV5-4 to TRBJ2-3, with a possible D match to TRBD2 (7 bases). Trimming removed 1 base at V and 4 bases at J, with 16 bases between. The CDR3 length is 16 residues. Germline loops: CDR1 SGHNT, CDR2 YYREEE (reference sequence).

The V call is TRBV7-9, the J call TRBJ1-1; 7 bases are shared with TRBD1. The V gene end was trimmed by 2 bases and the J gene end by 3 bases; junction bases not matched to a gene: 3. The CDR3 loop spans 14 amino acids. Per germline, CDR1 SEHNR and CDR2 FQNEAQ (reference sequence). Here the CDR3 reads CASSLHGTDTEAFF. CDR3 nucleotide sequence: TGTGCCAGCAGCTTACACGGGACAGACACTGAAGCTTTCTTT.

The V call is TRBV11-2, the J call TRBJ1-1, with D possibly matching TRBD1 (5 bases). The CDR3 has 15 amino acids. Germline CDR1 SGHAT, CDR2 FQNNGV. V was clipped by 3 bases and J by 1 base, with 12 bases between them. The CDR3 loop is CASSLGPGPNTEAFF. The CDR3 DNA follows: TGTGCCAGCAGCTTGGGTCCAGGGCCGAACACTGAAGCTTTCTTT.

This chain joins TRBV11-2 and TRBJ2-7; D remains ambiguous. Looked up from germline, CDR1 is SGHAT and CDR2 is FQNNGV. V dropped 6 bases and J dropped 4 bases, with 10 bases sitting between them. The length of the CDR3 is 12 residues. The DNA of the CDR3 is TGTGCCAGCAGGGGTCTAGGGTACGAGCAGTACTTC. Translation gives CASRGLGYEQYF. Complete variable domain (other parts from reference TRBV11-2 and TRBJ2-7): EAGVAQSPRYKIIEKRQSVAFWCNPISGHATLYWYQQILGQGPKLLIQFQNNGVVDDSQLPKDRFSAERLKGVDSTLKIQPAKLEDSAVYLCASRGLGYEQYFGPGTRLTVT.

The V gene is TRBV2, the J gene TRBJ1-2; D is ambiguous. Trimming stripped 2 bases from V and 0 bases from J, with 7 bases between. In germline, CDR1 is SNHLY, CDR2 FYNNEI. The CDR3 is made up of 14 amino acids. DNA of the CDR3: TGTGCCAGCAGTGAAAACACAGCTAACTATGGCTACACCTTC. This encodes CASSENTANYGYTF.

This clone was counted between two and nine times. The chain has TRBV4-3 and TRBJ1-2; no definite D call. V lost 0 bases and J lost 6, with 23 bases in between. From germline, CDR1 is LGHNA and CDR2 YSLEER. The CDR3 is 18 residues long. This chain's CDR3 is CASSQEFLAGPSVNGYTF. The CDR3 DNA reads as TGCGCCAGCAGCCAAGAATTCCTGGCAGGACCCTCCGTCAATGGCTACACCTTC.

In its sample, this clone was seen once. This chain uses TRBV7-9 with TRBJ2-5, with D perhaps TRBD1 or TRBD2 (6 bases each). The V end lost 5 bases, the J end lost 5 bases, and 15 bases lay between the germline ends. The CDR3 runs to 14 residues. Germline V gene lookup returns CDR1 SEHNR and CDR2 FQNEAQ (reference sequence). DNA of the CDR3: TGTGCCAGCAGCGGCCTGGGGGGCTTGGAGACCCAGTACTTC. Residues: CASSGLGGLETQYF.

CDR3 sequence reads: CASTRDGRNCSYEQYV. CDR3 in DNA: TGTGCCAGCACCCGGGACGGAAGAAATTGCTCCTACGAGCAGTACGTC. The rearrangement links TRBV5-8 to TRBJ2-7; D may correspond to TRBD1 or TRBD2 (5 bases each). The V and J ends lost 6 bases and 0 bases respectively, with 19 bases between them. From germline, CDR1 is SGHTS and CDR2 YDEGEE. CDR3 size: 16 residues.

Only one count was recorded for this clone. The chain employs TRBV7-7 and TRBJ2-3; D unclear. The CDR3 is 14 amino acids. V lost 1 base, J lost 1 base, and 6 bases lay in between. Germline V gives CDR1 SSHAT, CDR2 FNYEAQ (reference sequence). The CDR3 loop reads CASSLGLGTDTQYF. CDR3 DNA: TGTGCCAGCAGCTTAGGGCTGGGCACAGATACGCAGTATTTT. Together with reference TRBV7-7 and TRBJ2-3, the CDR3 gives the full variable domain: GAGVSQSPRYKVTKRGQDVTLRCDPISSHATLYWYQQALGQGPEFLTYFNYEAQPDKSGLPSDRFSAERPEGSISTLTIQRTEQRDSAMYRCASSLGLGTDTQYFGPGTRLTVL.

The CDR3, as DNA: TGTGCCAGCAGTGGCCACCGGGCGGGAGGGTTTTACGAGCAGTACGTC. Translating it yields CASSGHRAGGFYEQYV. The chain is built from TRBV6-1 and TRBJ2-7; 9 bases line up with TRBD2. This CDR3 is built from 16 residues. CDR1 is MNHNS and CDR2 is SASEGT in the germline V gene. V lost 4 bases to trimming and J lost 4 bases; unmatched junction nucleotides: 11.

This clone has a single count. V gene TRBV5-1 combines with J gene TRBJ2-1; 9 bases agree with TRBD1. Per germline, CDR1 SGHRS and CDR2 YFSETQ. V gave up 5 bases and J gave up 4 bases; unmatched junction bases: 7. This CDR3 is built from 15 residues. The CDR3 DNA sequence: TGCGCCAGCAGGGTTTGGGGACAGGGTTACAATGAGCAGTTCTTC. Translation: CASRVWGQGYNEQFF.

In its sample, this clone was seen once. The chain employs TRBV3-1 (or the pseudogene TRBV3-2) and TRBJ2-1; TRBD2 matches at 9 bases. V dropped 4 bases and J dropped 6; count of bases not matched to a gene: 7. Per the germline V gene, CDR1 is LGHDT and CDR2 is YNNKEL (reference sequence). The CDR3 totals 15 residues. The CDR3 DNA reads TGTGCCAGCAGCCCCAGTAGCGGGGGCTCCAATGAGCAGTTCTTC. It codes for CASSPSSGGSNEQFF.

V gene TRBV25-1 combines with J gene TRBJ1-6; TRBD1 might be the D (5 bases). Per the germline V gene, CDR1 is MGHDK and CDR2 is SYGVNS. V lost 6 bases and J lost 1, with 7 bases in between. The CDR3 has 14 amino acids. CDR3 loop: CASRGVSYNSPLHF. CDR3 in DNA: TGTGCCAGCAGGGGGGTATCCTATAATTCACCCCTCCACTTT. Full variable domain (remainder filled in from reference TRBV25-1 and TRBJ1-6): EADIYQTPRYLVIGTGKKITLECSQTMGHDKMYWYQQDPGMELHLIHYSYGVNSTEKGDLSSESTVSRIRTEHFPLTLESARPSHTSQYLCASRGVSYNSPLHFGNGTRLTVT.

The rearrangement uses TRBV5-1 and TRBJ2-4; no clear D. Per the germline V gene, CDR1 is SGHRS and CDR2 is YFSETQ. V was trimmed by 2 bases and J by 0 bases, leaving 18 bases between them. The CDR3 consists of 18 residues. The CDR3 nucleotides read TGCGCCAGCAGCTTTGAATCTCGGGCAGACCTAGCCAAAAACATTCAGTACTTC. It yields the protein CASSFESRADLAKNIQYF.

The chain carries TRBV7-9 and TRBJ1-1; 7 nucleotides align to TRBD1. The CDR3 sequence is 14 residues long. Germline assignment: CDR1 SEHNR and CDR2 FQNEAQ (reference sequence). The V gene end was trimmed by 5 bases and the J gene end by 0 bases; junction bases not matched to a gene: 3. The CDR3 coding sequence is TGTGCCAGCAGCCCGGGACAGATGAACACTGAAGCTTTCTTT. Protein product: CASSPGQMNTEAFF. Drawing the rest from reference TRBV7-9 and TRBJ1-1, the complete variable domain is DTGVSQNPRHKITKRGQNVTFRCDPISEHNRLYWYRQTLGQGPEFLTYFQNEAQLEKSRLLSDRFSAERPKGSFSTLEIQRTEQGDSAMYLCASSPGQMNTEAFFGQGTRLTVV.